A selection of T cell receptor beta chains follows, all from one sample in a study of cytomegalovirus exposure and HLA in healthy donors. Data came from immunoSEQ multiplex PCR; TCRdb stores just in-frame clones and leaves some out. This table holds hundreds of thousands of clones, 70% to 90% found once. Sequencing used PBMCs. The receptors here all came from a woman younger than 30 in good health and CMV-seronegative. CDR3s include the opening cysteine and the closing phenylalanine or tryptophan. The D gene is left open where the match is weak. Size values are once, few and many counts, or a class for expanded clones, and some rows have none.

clone_size,v_call,j_call,d_call,cdr3_nt,cdr3_aa
-,TRBV5-6,TRBJ1-5,-,TGTGCCAGCAGCCCAGGGGTCTCCAATCAGCCCCAGCATTTT,CASSPGVSNQPQHF
-,TRBV5-1,TRBJ2-1,TRBD2,TGCGCCAGCAGCACTGGCCGCCTAGCGGGACCGCATGAGCAGTTCTTC,CASSTGRLAGPHEQFF
once,TRBV15,TRBJ2-7,-,TGTGCCACCAGCAGAGACAGGCTCCTACACGAGCAGTACTTC,CATSRDRLLHEQYF
-,TRBV6-1,TRBJ2-5,-,TGTGCCAGCAGTGACAGGGGACGAGGGGAGACCCAGTACTTC,CASSDRGRGETQYF
-,TRBV7-2,TRBJ1-1,-,TGTGCCAGCAGCTTAGTTTGGGTTAGGGACAAAAACACTGAAGCTTTCTTT,CASSLVWVRDKNTEAFF
-,TRBV28,TRBJ2-5,TRBD2,TGTGCCAGCAGCTCGATCGGACTAGCGGGAGAGGAGACCCAGTACTTC,CASSSIGLAGEETQYF
-,TRBV9,TRBJ1-1,TRBD1,TGTGCCAGCAGCCCAGACTACAGGGGATCCAACACTGAAGCTTTCTTT,CASSPDYRGSNTEAFF
-,TRBV6-6,TRBJ2-2,TRBD2,TGTGCCAGCGGACTAGCGGGAGCTACGAACACCGGGGAGCTGTTTTTT,CASGLAGATNTGELFF
-,TRBV18,TRBJ2-5,TRBD1,TGTGCCAGCTCACCCCCACAGGGACAGGGGAAAGAGACCCAGTACTTC,CASSPPQGQGKETQYF
few,TRBV19,TRBJ1-2,-,TGTGCCAGTAAGGAGACAGATTCGCTCGGCTATGGCTACACCTTC,CASKETDSLGYGYTF
-,TRBV18,TRBJ1-2,TRBD1,TGTGCCAGCTCACCACCGGGACAGGGGCTGACTAACTATGGCTACACCTTC,CASSPPGQGLTNYGYTF
-,TRBV6-5,TRBJ2-3,TRBD2,TGTGCCAGCAGTTCCTTGGCGGGAGCAGCAGATACGCAGTATTTT,CASSSLAGAADTQYF
-,TRBV28,TRBJ1-6,TRBD1,TGTGCCAGCAGTTTAAGGGGGCCTCGATCACCCCTCCACTTT,CASSLRGPRSPLHF
-,TRBV5-1,TRBJ1-3,TRBD1,TGCGCCAGCAGCGAGCGACAGGGGTCTGGAAACACCATATATTTT,CASSERQGSGNTIYF
few,TRBV30,TRBJ1-2,-,TGTGCCTGGGGGGCGCTGGGCTACACCTTC,CAWGALGYTF
-,TRBV6-1,TRBJ2-5,TRBD2,TGTGCCAGCAGTGAACGGTGGACTAGCGGGGAGACCCAGTACTTC,CASSERWTSGETQYF
-,TRBV28,TRBJ2-7,-,TGTGCCAGCAGACGACCGGGACACTTGCCCGAGCAGTACTTC,CASRRPGHLPEQYF
few,TRBV28,TRBJ1-5,TRBD1,TGTGCCAGCAGTTTAGACAGGGGAAATCAGCCCCAGCATTTT,CASSLDRGNQPQHF
-,TRBV18,TRBJ2-4,TRBD2,TGTGCCAGCTCACCTCGGATAGCGGGAGGGCCGGCCAAAAACATTCAGTACTTC,CASSPRIAGGPAKNIQYF
-,TRBV6-5,TRBJ1-2,TRBD1,TGTGCCAGCAGTAGACCGGGACAGCATGGCTATGGCTACACCTTC,CASSRPGQHGYGYTF
-,TRBV6-5,TRBJ2-7,TRBD2,TGTGCCAGCAGTTACTCGGCTAGCGGGACGTACGAGCAGTACTTC,CASSYSASGTYEQYF
-,TRBV10-3,TRBJ2-2,TRBD2,TGTGCCACGAGCGGGAGAGGAGGGGAGCTGTTTTTT,CATSGRGGELFF
-,TRBV28,TRBJ1-2,-,TGTGCCAGCACCTTGAGCCGCGATGACTATGGCTACACCTTC,CASTLSRDDYGYTF
once,TRBV9,TRBJ1-2,TRBD1,TGTGCCAGCAGCGGTCAACAGGGGGCTGAAATTAGCTATGGCTACACCTTC,CASSGQQGAEISYGYTF
few,TRBV9,TRBJ2-2,TRBD2,TGTGCCAGCAGCGTTGGCGGGAGGGCTGGGTATCGGTCTGGGGAGCTGTTTTTT,CASSVGGRAGYRSGELFF
-,TRBV30,TRBJ1-3,TRBD1,TGTGCCGGAAGGGGACAGCGCCAAAGCTCTGGAAACACCATATATTTT,CAGRGQRQSSGNTIYF
-,TRBV6-5,TRBJ1-1,-,TGTGCCAGCAGTTACTCAGCCGTGAACACTGAAGCTTTCTTT,CASSYSAVNTEAFF
once,TRBV28,TRBJ2-5,TRBD1,TGTGCCAGCAGTTATTCCTTTGGCGGACAGGGTTTGTACTTC,CASSYSFGGQGLYF
-,TRBV2,TRBJ2-1,TRBD2,TGTGCCAGCAGTGAAGCGGCGGGAGGGCCCTATGAGCAGTTCTTC,CASSEAAGGPYEQFF
once,TRBV6-5,TRBJ1-2,-,TGTGCCAGCACTCCGACATTTACGCCCGGTGGCTACACCTTC,CASTPTFTPGGYTF
-,TRBV19,TRBJ1-2,-,TGTGCCAGTAGTCCGGGACATTACGGCTACATAAGGTCTAACTATGGCTACACCTTC,CASSPGHYGYIRSNYGYTF
-,TRBV11-2,TRBJ2-5,TRBD2,TGTGCCAGCAAGGGAGGACTAGTAGAGGAGACCCAGTACTTC,CASKGGLVEETQYF
once,TRBV5-1,TRBJ2-5,TRBD2,TGCGCCAGCAGCTTGGCCGGGACTAGCGGTCAAGAGACCCAGTACTTC,CASSLAGTSGQETQYF
-,TRBV2,TRBJ2-5,TRBD2,TGTGCCAGACTGGTCGGACTAGCGGGCAGGGAGACCCAGTACTTC,CARLVGLAGRETQYF
-,TRBV9,TRBJ1-1,TRBD1,TGTGCCAGCAGCGTAGTCGACAGGGTCCCTGAAGCTTTCTTT,CASSVVDRVPEAFF
-,TRBV4-1,TRBJ2-1,-,TGCGCCAGCAGCCAAGGTTACGGGAGCTCCTACAATGAGCAGTTCTTC,CASSQGYGSSYNEQFF
-,TRBV5-1,TRBJ2-3,TRBD2,TGCGCCAGCAGCTTGGCAGGGCGGGAGGGAACAGATACGCAGTATTTT,CASSLAGREGTDTQYF
once,TRBV7-9,TRBJ2-1,-,TGTGCCAGCAGCTTAGACCTGGGACATAGCAATGAGCAGTTCTTC,CASSLDLGHSNEQFF
once,TRBV5-1,TRBJ2-7,-,TGCGCCAGCAGCTTGGCTCCCTTAAGCACCTACGAGCAGTACTTC,CASSLAPLSTYEQYF
once,TRBV27,TRBJ2-3,TRBD2,TGTGCCAGCAGTTCAACACTAGCGGGACGGTCCCATACGCAGTATTTT,CASSSTLAGRSHTQYF
-,TRBV7-2,TRBJ2-1,-,TGTGCCAGCAGCTTATTTCAGGGTTCGAATGAGCAGTTCTTC,CASSLFQGSNEQFF
-,TRBV27,TRBJ2-1,TRBD2,TGTGCCAGCAGTTTATCGATGGCTAGCGGGAGGGGGGATGAGCAGTTCTTC,CASSLSMASGRGDEQFF
-,TRBV7-6,TRBJ2-1,TRBD2,TGTGCCAGCAGCCGCACTAGCGGGCCAGACAATGAGCAGTTCTTC,CASSRTSGPDNEQFF
once,TRBV5-1,TRBJ1-1,-,TGCGCCAGCAGCTGGTCAGGGGACACTGAAGCTTTCTTT,CASSWSGDTEAFF
-,TRBV28,TRBJ2-7,TRBD1,TGTGCCAGCAGTTTAAGGGACAGGTGGATTTACGAGCAGTACTTC,CASSLRDRWIYEQYF
-,TRBV9,TRBJ2-1,TRBD2,TGTGCCAGCAGCGTTAGCGGGAGTTTTAACGATGAGCAGTTCTTC,CASSVSGSFNDEQFF
-,TRBV14,TRBJ2-7,-,TGTGCCAGCAGCCAAGATTCGCTGAGGGCAGGCTACGAGCAGTACTTC,CASSQDSLRAGYEQYF
-,TRBV5-1,TRBJ1-2,-,TGCGCCAGCAGCCCCACCGGGGACACTAGAACCTATGGCTACACCTTC,CASSPTGDTRTYGYTF
-,TRBV18,TRBJ2-2,-,TGTGCCAGCTCACTCGACTCCGGGAGGAACACCGGGGAGCTGTTTTTT,CASSLDSGRNTGELFF
-,TRBV18,TRBJ1-2,-,TGTGCCAGCTCACTAAAGGACATGCATGGCTACACCTTC,CASSLKDMHGYTF
-,TRBV28,TRBJ2-3,TRBD1,TGTGCCAGCAGTTTAAGGGGCAGGGGGCGGGCAGATACGCAGTATTTT,CASSLRGRGRADTQYF
-,TRBV28,TRBJ2-7,-,TGTGCCAGCAGCCTGTCAATTAGCAGAACCTACGAGCAGTACTTC,CASSLSISRTYEQYF
-,TRBV4-3,TRBJ2-1,-,TGCGCCAGCAGCCAAGATTGGAGGGGATCCTACAATGAGCAGTTCTTC,CASSQDWRGSYNEQFF
-,TRBV4-1,TRBJ2-1,-,TGCGCCAGCAGCCCCGAGGACTACAATGAGCAGTTCTTC,CASSPEDYNEQFF
-,TRBV28,TRBJ1-2,TRBD1,TGTGCCAGCAGTTACGTTAGGACAGGAGCTAACTATGGCTACACCTTC,CASSYVRTGANYGYTF
-,TRBV2,TRBJ2-1,-,TGTGCCAGCAGTGTATCACGGGGGACTGGTTACAATGAGCAGTTCTTC,CASSVSRGTGYNEQFF
-,TRBV11-2,TRBJ2-3,-,TGTGCCAGCAGCTTAGCGCCCTCGATCGTTCAAACAAATACGCAGTATTTT,CASSLAPSIVQTNTQYF
once,TRBV9,TRBJ2-1,-,TGTGCCAGCAGCGTAGACAGGGTCAATGAGCAGTTCTTC,CASSVDRVNEQFF
-,TRBV18,TRBJ2-2,-,TGTGCCACCCGTCTCCGGGGGGCCACCGGGGAGCTGTTTTTT,CATRLRGATGELFF
-,TRBV7-2,TRBJ2-5,TRBD2,TGTGCCAGCAGCCCCCAAGCGGGAGGGGGAAAGACCCAGTACTTC,CASSPQAGGGKTQYF